Following are 6 T cell receptor beta chains from one sample sequenced in a study of blood T cell repertoires in COVID-19. The assay was immunoSEQ multiplex PCR, and TCRdb's table has in-frame clones only and misses some. The sample comprises some 55,000 clones, just over 90% of which are singletons, and approximately 8% rests with the top ten. The sequencing input was peripheral blood. Receptors originate from a woman in her thirties or forties with active COVID-19.

The genes are TRBV19 and TRBJ2-4; a weak D match, TRBD1 (6 bases). This CDR3 has 11 amino acids. Germline CDR1 and CDR2: LNHDA and SQIVND (reference sequence). The germline V and J ends were trimmed by 2 bases and 13 bases, with 9 bases remaining between them. CDR3 sequence reads: CASSIQGMQYF. As DNA, the CDR3 is TGTGCCAGTAGTATACAGGGGATGCAGTACTTC.

CDR3 sequence: CSASGQGHYEQYF. The CDR3 DNA reads TGCAGTGCTAGTGGACAGGGACACTACGAGCAGTACTTC. The chain carries TRBV20-1 and TRBJ2-7, with TRBD1 identical over 8 bases. The CDR3 is 13 residues long. The trim removed 3 bases at V and 3 bases at J, leaving 4 bases unmatched. CDR1 and CDR2 (germline): DFQATT, SNEGSKA (reference sequence).

This clone was seen just once. The V call is TRBV2, the J call TRBJ2-3, with D tentatively TRBD2 (7 bases). The germline gives CDR1 SNHLY, CDR2 FYNNEI. This CDR3 has 13 residues. Between the trimmed V and J ends, which lost 6 bases and 3 bases, there was a span of 10 bases. The CDR3 reads CASRGGGTDTQYF. CDR3 bases: TGTGCCAGCAGGGGAGGGGGAACAGATACGCAGTATTTT.

This rearrangement joins TRBV29-1 to TRBJ2-5; 12 bases match TRBD2. This CDR3 contains 16 residues. Germline CDR1 is SQVTM and CDR2 is ANQGSEA. Trimming cost V 4 bases and J 0 bases; bases outside gene matches: 6. The CDR3 region is CSVGKTSGGYQETQYF. CDR3 nucleotides: TGCAGCGTTGGTAAGACTAGCGGGGGATACCAAGAGACCCAGTACTTC.

The genes are TRBV14 and TRBJ2-1; 8 bases align to TRBD2. Germline assignment: CDR1 SGHDN and CDR2 FVKESK. Trimming cost V 1 base and J 4 bases; bases outside gene matches: 6. The CDR3 length is 16 residues. The CDR3 DNA sequence: TGTGCCAGCAGCCAAGTGCGGGGGGCCGTTTACAATGAGCAGTTCTTC. It yields the protein CASSQVRGAVYNEQFF.

The chain couples TRBV19 to TRBJ2-1, with a possible D match to TRBD1 (5 bases). CDR3 size: 16 residues. The V gene lost 2 bases and the J gene lost 6 bases, with 17 bases spanning the gap. Germline loops: CDR1 LNHDA, CDR2 SQIVND (reference sequence). CDR3 sequence: CASSIQQTVTSNEQFF. In nucleotides, the CDR3 is TGTGCCAGTAGTATACAGCAGACAGTAACATCCAATGAGCAGTTCTTC. Supplemented by reference TRBV19 and TRBJ2-1, the full variable domain reads DGGITQSPKYLFRKEGQNVTLSCEQNLNHDAMYWYRQDPGQGLRLIYYSQIVNDFQKGDIAEGYSVSREKKESFPLTVTSAQKNPTAFYLCASSIQQTVTSNEQFFGPGTRLTVL.